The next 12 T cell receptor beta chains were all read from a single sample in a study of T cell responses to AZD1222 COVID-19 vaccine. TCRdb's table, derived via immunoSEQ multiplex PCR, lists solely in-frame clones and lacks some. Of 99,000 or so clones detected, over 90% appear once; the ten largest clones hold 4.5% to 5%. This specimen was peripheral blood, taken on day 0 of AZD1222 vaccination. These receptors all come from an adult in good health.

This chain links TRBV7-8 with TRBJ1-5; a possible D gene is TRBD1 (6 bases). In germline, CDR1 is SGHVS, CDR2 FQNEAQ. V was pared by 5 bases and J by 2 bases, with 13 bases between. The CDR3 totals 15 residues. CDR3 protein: CASSPGTSRNQPQHF. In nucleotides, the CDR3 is TGTGCCAGCAGCCCAGGGACATCCCGCAATCAGCCCCAGCATTTT.

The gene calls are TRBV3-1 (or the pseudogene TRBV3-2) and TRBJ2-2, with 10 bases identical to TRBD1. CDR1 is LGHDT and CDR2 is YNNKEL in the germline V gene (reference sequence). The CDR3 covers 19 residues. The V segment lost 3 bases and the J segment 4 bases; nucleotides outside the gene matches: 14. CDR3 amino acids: CASSQSDTGTGVGTGELFF. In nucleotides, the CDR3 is TGTGCCAGCAGCCAGAGCGACACCGGGACAGGGGTTGGCACCGGGGAGCTGTTTTTT.

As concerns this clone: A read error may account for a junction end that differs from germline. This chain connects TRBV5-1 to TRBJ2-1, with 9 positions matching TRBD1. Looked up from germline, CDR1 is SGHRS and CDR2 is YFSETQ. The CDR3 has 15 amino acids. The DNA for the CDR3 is TGCGCCAGCAGCTTTACAGGGGGCTCCCACAATGAGCAGTTCTTC. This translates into CASSFTGGSHNEQFF.

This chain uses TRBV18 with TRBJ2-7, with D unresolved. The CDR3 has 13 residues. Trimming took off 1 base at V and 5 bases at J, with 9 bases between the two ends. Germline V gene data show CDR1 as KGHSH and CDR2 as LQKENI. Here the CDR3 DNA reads TGTGCCAGCTCACCACAGGCTAGTAACGAGCAGTACTTC. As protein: CASSPQASNEQYF.

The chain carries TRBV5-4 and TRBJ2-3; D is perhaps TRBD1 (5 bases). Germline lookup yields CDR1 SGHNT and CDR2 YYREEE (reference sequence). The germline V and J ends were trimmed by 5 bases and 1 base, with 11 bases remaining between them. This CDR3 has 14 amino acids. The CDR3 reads CASSRTTGTDTQYF. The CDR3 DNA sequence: TGTGCCAGCAGTAGGACGACAGGCACAGATACGCAGTATTTT. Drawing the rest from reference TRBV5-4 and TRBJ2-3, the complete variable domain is ETGVTQSPTHLIKTRGQQVTLRCSSQSGHNTVSWYQQALGQGPQFIFQYYREEENGRGNFPPRFSGLQFPNYSSELNVNALELDDSALYLCASSRTTGTDTQYFGPGTRLTVL.

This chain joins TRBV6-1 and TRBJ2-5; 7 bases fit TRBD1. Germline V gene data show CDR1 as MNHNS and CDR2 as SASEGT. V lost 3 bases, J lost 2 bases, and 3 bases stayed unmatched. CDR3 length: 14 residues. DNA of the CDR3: TGTGCCAGCAGTGACGGACAGGAACAAGAGACCCAGTACTTC. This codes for CASSDGQEQETQYF.

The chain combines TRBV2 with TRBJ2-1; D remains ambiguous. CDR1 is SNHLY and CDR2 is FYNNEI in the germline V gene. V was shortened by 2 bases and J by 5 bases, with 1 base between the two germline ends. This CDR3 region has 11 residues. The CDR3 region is CASSENNEQFF. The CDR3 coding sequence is TGTGCCAGCAGTGAAAACAATGAGCAGTTCTTC.

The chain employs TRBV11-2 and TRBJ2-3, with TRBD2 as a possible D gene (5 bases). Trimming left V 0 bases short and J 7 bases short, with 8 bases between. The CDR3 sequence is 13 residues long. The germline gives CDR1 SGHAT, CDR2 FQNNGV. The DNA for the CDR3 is TGTGCCAGCAGCTTAGATCGCGGGTATACGCAGTATTTT. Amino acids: CASSLDRGYTQYF.

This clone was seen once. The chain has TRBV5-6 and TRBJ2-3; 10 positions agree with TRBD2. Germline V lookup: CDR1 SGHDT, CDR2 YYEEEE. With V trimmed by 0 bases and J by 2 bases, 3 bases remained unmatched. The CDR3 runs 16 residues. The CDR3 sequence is CASSLVLAGDTDTQYF. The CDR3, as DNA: TGTGCCAGCAGCTTGGTCCTAGCGGGAGACACAGATACGCAGTATTTT.

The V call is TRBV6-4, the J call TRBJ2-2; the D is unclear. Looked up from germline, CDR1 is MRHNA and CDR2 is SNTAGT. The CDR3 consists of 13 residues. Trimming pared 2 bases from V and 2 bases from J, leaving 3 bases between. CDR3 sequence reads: CASSDKNTGELFF. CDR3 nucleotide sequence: TGTGCCAGCAGTGACAAAAACACCGGGGAGCTGTTTTTT.

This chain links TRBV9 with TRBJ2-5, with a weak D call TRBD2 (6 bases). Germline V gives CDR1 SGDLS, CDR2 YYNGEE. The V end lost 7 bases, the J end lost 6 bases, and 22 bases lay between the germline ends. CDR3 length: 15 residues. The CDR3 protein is CASARDSQSLQTQYF. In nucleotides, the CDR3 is TGTGCCAGCGCAAGGGACTCCCAGTCGTTGCAGACCCAGTACTTC.

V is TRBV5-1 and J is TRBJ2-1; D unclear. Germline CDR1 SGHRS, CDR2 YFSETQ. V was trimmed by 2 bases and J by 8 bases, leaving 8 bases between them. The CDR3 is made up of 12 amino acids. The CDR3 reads CASSFSIDEQFF. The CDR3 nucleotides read TGCGCCAGCAGCTTTTCGATAGATGAGCAGTTCTTC.